These 25 T cell receptor beta chains were all obtained from the same sample, sequenced in a study of blood T cell repertoires in COVID-19. The repertoire was sequenced with immunoSEQ multiplex PCR; TCRdb's copy has only in-frame clones and lacks some. The data contain about 250,000 clones, approximately 88% of them singletons. The sample taken for sequencing was peripheral blood. These receptors were taken from a woman aged 25 to 45 with COVID-19, enrolled during active disease.

The CDR3 DNA is TGTGCCAGCAGTTACCATGAGGATGGCTACACCTTC. It yields the protein CASSYHEDGYTF. J is TRBJ1-2 and V is TRBV6-2 or TRBV6-3, with D uncertain. The CDR3 has 12 residues. Germline CDR1 is MNHEY and CDR2 is SVGEGT. The V end lost 2 bases, the J end lost 6 bases, and 7 bases lay between the germline ends.

The chain recombines TRBV5-1 with TRBJ2-7; D is uncertain. The germline CDR1 and CDR2 sequences are SGHRS and YFSETQ. This CDR3 region has 12 residues. The V gene lost 0 bases and the J gene lost 6 bases, with 7 bases spanning the gap. CDR3 DNA: TGCGCCAGCAGCTTGGCAGGTCGCGAGCAGTACTTC. Residues: CASSLAGREQYF.

The V gene is TRBV7-9, the J gene TRBJ1-6, with TRBD1 identical over 10 bases. CDR1 and CDR2 (germline): SEHNR, FQNEAQ (reference sequence). This CDR3 region has 17 residues. The trim removed 4 bases at V and 13 bases at J, leaving 16 bases unmatched. Here the CDR3 DNA reads TGTGCCAGCAGCTGGACAGGGGGTTCTGCGGAGATTCACCCCCTCCACTTT. This gives the protein CASSWTGGSAEIHPLHF.

In this sample, this clone turned up once. J is TRBJ2-1 and V is TRBV24-1; TRBD1 aligns across 11 bases. The V segment lost 4 bases and the J segment 8 bases; nucleotides outside the gene matches: 9. Germline V gene sequence: CDR1 KGHDR, CDR2 SFDVKD. The length of the CDR3 is 16 residues. The CDR3 reads CATSDPGTGGLDEQFF. DNA for the CDR3: TGTGCCACCAGTGACCCCGGGACAGGGGGTTTGGATGAGCAGTTCTTC.

The chain recombines TRBV15 with TRBJ2-7, with D tentatively TRBD1 (5 bases). The V and J ends lost 1 base and 2 bases respectively, with 9 bases between them. Germline-derived CDR1 and CDR2 are LNHNV and YYDKDF (reference sequence). The CDR3 runs to 14 residues. The CDR3: CATSRAREPYEQYF. The CDR3 coding sequence is TGTGCCACCAGCAGAGCCAGGGAACCCTACGAGCAGTACTTC.

The gene calls are TRBV6-6 and TRBJ1-2, with 10 nucleotides matching TRBD1. The germline gives CDR1 MNHNY, CDR2 SVGAGI (reference sequence). With V trimmed by 7 bases and J by 7 bases, 12 bases remained unmatched. The CDR3 consists of 15 residues. CDR3 bases: TGTGCCAGCACCTTGACAGGGGGCGCGGTTGGTGGCTACACCTTC. Translated, it gives CASTLTGGAVGGYTF.

This chain uses TRBV10-2 with TRBJ1-1; no definite D call. The germline CDR1 and CDR2 sequences are WSHSY and SAAADI. The CDR3 is 12 amino acids. V was trimmed by 6 bases and J by 5 bases, leaving 10 bases between them. The CDR3 sequence is CASSTRLTEAFF. CDR3 DNA: TGCGCCAGCAGCACTAGATTAACTGAAGCTTTCTTT.

This clone was counted only a few times. V is TRBV29-1 and J is TRBJ2-1, with D possibly TRBD2 on 6 matching bases. This CDR3 contains 16 residues. Germline V gives CDR1 SQVTM, CDR2 ANQGSEA. The V and J ends lost 3 bases and 3 bases respectively, with 18 bases between them. The CDR3 nucleotides read TGCAGCGTTGAGCCCCCGTCGGGACTTAACTACAATGAGCAGTTCTTC. Protein product: CSVEPPSGLNYNEQFF.

V and J are TRBV2 and TRBJ2-7, with D maybe TRBD2 (6 bases). The CDR3 covers 12 residues. Per germline, CDR1 SNHLY and CDR2 FYNNEI. Between the trimmed V and J ends, which lost 6 bases and 7 bases, there was a span of 13 bases. The DNA for the CDR3 is TGTGCCAGCAGCGGGGACTCGAGAGAGCAGTACGTC. Amino acid sequence: CASSGDSREQYV.

The V gene is TRBV4-2, the J gene TRBJ2-3, with 9 bases fitting TRBD2. Germline V gene lookup returns CDR1 LGHNA and CDR2 YNFKEQ. The J segment lost 1 base and the V segment lost 4 bases, leaving 6 bases of the junction unmatched. The CDR3 has 16 residues. This chain's CDR3 is CASSLRASGGTDTQYF. The CDR3 nucleotides read TGTGCCAGCAGCCTCCGGGCTAGCGGGGGCACAGATACGCAGTATTTT.

The chain recombines TRBV5-1 with TRBJ1-2, with D possibly matching TRBD1 (6 bases). V dropped 4 bases and J dropped 4 bases, with 8 bases sitting between them. Germline CDR1 and CDR2: SGHRS and YFSETQ. CDR3 length: 12 residues. The CDR3 region is CASSRGAYGYTF. DNA of the CDR3: TGCGCCAGCAGCCGGGGGGCCTATGGCTACACCTTC. The variable domain in full, completed from reference TRBV5-1 and TRBJ1-2, reads KAGVTQTPRYLIKTRGQQVTLSCSPISGHRSVSWYQQTPGQGLQFLFEYFSETQRNKGNFPGRFSGRQFSNSRSEMNVSTLELGDSALYLCASSRGAYGYTFGSGTRLTVV.

V usage is TRBV6-2 or TRBV6-3 and J usage is TRBJ2-2, with D possibly TRBD2 on 6 matching bases. This CDR3 spans 16 amino acids. Trimming pared 5 bases from V and 1 base from J, leaving 14 bases between. Germline lookup yields CDR1 MNHEY and CDR2 SVGEGT. The CDR3 DNA sequence: TGTGCCAGCAGTACCGGGGGACTCCAGAACACCGGGGAGCTGTTTTTT. Translation gives CASSTGGLQNTGELFF.

The chain carries TRBV2 and TRBJ2-1; 9 nucleotides agree with TRBD1. V lost 6 bases and J lost 7; bases outside the gene matches: 10. CDR1 and CDR2 (germline): SNHLY, FYNNEI. The CDR3 covers 15 residues. CDR3 in DNA: TGTGCCAGCAGAGAGGACAGGGGTGATTGGAATGAGCAGTTCTTC. Translating gives CASREDRGDWNEQFF. The full variable domain, with the rest looked up from reference TRBV2 and TRBJ2-1, is EPEVTQTPSHQVTQMGQEVILRCVPISNHLYFYWYRQILGQKVEFLVSFYNNEISEKSEIFDDQFSVERPDGSNFTLKIRSTKLEDSAMYFCASREDRGDWNEQFFGPGTRLTVL.

The chain uses TRBV14 and TRBJ2-3; D is unclear. The CDR3 loop spans 12 amino acids. Per the germline V gene, CDR1 is SGHDN and CDR2 is FVKESK. Trimming pared 3 bases from V and 3 bases from J, leaving 4 bases between. The CDR3 loop is CASSHKTDTQYF. The CDR3 nucleotides are TGTGCCAGCAGCCATAAAACAGATACGCAGTATTTT.

The rearrangement links TRBV2 to TRBJ2-7, with 10 bases lining up with TRBD1. The trim removed 6 bases at V and 7 bases at J, leaving 9 bases unmatched. Per germline, CDR1 SNHLY and CDR2 FYNNEI. The CDR3 extends over 14 amino acids. The CDR3 loop reads CASRTGTGAGEQYF. As DNA, the CDR3 is TGTGCCAGCAGGACCGGGACAGGGGCGGGGGAGCAGTACTTC.

V gene TRBV28 combines with J gene TRBJ1-2; TRBD1 matches at 8 bases. Per the germline V gene, CDR1 is MDHEN and CDR2 is SYDVKM. Losses at the gene ends were 5 bases for V and 4 bases for J; bases not matched to a gene: 6. The CDR3 is 14 residues long. As DNA, the CDR3 is TGTGCCAGCAGTGACGACAGGGGTACCTATGGCTACACCTTC. As protein: CASSDDRGTYGYTF.

This sequence joins TRBV5-1 and TRBJ1-2, with TRBD1 matching over 7 bases. With 4 bases clipped from V and 3 bases from J, the junction kept 9 bases outside the gene matches. CDR1 and CDR2 (germline): SGHRS, YFSETQ. The CDR3 consists of 15 residues. CDR3 sequence (DNA): TGCGCCAGCAGCCTCCAATCCGGGACAGACTATGGCTACACCTTC. This codes for CASSLQSGTDYGYTF.

The chain links TRBV12-3 or TRBV12-4 to TRBJ2-3; TRBD2 aligns across 10 bases. The V segment lost 2 bases and the J segment 9 bases; nucleotides outside the gene matches: 2. This CDR3 region has 13 residues. The CDR3 nucleotides read TGTGCCAGCAGTTTAACTAGCGGGGAAACGCAGTATTTT. Translated: CASSLTSGETQYF.

The chain uses TRBV5-1 and TRBJ1-4; D gene uncertain. This CDR3 has 14 amino acids. Germline loops: CDR1 SGHRS, CDR2 YFSETQ. V was cut by 1 base and J by 0 bases, with 4 bases left in between. CDR3 coding DNA: TGCGCCAGCAGCTTGACGGCAACTAATGAAAAACTGTTTTTT. It is translated as CASSLTATNEKLFF.

This clone has just one count. V and J are TRBV9 and TRBJ2-5; 7 nucleotides line up with TRBD2. The V gene's germline CDR1 is SGDLS and CDR2 YYNGEE. Trimming cost V 0 bases and J 5 bases; bases outside gene matches: 4. The CDR3 runs to 14 residues. Written as DNA, the CDR3 is TGTGCCAGCAGCGTAGGACTAGCACGGGAGACCCAGTACTTC. Translated: CASSVGLARETQYF.

The rearrangement links TRBV3-1 (or the pseudogene TRBV3-2) to TRBJ1-1; D call uncertain. Germline assignment: CDR1 LGHDT and CDR2 YNNKEL (reference sequence). Deletions cut 1 base from V and 4 bases from J, with 4 bases between. CDR3 size: 12 residues. CDR3 loop: CASSQVATEAFF. CDR3 DNA sequence: TGTGCCAGCAGCCAAGTGGCCACTGAAGCTTTCTTT.

This clone came up once. This chain joins TRBV21-1 and TRBJ1-3. TRBV21-1 counts as a pseudogene. This CDR3 is built from 14 residues. Here the CDR3 reads CASSPRASGNTIYF. CDR3 bases: TGTGCCAGCAGCCCGAGAGCATCTGGAAACACCATATATTTT.

The chain employs TRBV7-9 and TRBJ1-3; D not certain. This CDR3 has 18 residues. V lost 5 bases and J lost 0, with 20 bases in between. CDR1 is SEHNR and CDR2 is FQNEAQ in the germline V gene (reference sequence). CDR3 sequence (DNA): TGTGCCAGCAGCCATAAGGGAGGCACACTTGGCTCTGGAAACACCATATATTTT. Its translation: CASSHKGGTLGSGNTIYF.

This clone was seen repeatedly, ten times or more. The identical CDR3 is also encoded by other nucleotide sequences in the sample. This chain joins TRBV7-2 and TRBJ1-3; TRBD1 aligns across 7 bases. Germline CDR1 is SGHTA and CDR2 is FQGNSA. The CDR3 has 13 residues. The ends lost 5 bases at V and 4 bases at J; junction bases unmatched: 2. The CDR3 DNA reads TGTGCCAGCAGCCCAGGGGGAGGAAACACCATATATTTT. It yields the protein CASSPGGGNTIYF.

The rearrangement uses TRBV4-2 and TRBJ1-2; D remains unclear. This CDR3 has 17 residues. Deletions cut 0 bases from V and 1 base from J, with 15 bases between. CDR1 LGHNA and CDR2 YNFKEQ come from the germline V gene. CDR3 loop: CASSQEHLGGLNYGYTF. The CDR3 DNA reads as TGTGCCAGCAGCCAAGAACACCTGGGAGGGCTTAACTATGGCTACACCTTC.